The rows below give T cell receptor beta chains drawn from one sample of a study of cytomegalovirus exposure and HLA in healthy donors. Produced via immunoSEQ multiplex PCR; TCRdb's table is partial and in-frame only. The sample yields 180,000 or so clones, approximately 85% seen once. The sequenced sample consisted of PBMCs. Source of these receptors: a man between 18 and 29 years old in good health and CMV-seropositive. The CDR3 runs from the conserved cysteine through the conserved F or W. D genes are given only for firm matches. Rows give clone size only sometimes, using once, few, many, or a class for an expanded clone.

CDR3aa,CDR3nt,j_gene,abundance,d_gene,v_gene
CASSSNYRGNTEAFF,TGCGCCAGCAGCTCCAACTACCGGGGAAACACTGAAGCTTTCTTT,TRBJ1-1,.,.,TRBV5-1
CASSPLGGGSYNEQFF,TGTGCCAGCAGTCCTTTGGGGGGGGGCTCCTACAATGAGCAGTTCTTC,TRBJ2-1,.,TRBD2,TRBV14
CASSPWTGYYEQYF,TGTGCCAGCAGTCCCTGGACAGGCTACTACGAGCAGTACTTC,TRBJ2-7,.,TRBD1,TRBV27
CASSLDRVPYEQYF,TGTGCCAGCAGCTTAGATCGGGTACCCTACGAGCAGTACTTC,TRBJ2-7,.,.,TRBV7-9
CASSGNRGSSGNTIYF,TGTGCCAGCAGCGGCAACAGGGGGAGCTCTGGAAACACCATATATTTT,TRBJ1-3,.,TRBD1,TRBV7-9
CASSLLGGPSSSNEKLFF,TGTGCCAGCAGCTTATTAGGAGGGCCGTCTTCCTCTAATGAAAAACTGTTTTTT,TRBJ1-4,.,.,TRBV7-2
CASSFTGTSEYEQYF,TGTGCCAGCAGCTTTACCGGGACTAGCGAATACGAGCAGTACTTC,TRBJ2-7,.,TRBD2,TRBV7-2
CASSPGQLTYEQYF,TGTGCCAGCAGCCCGGGACAACTAACCTACGAGCAGTACTTC,TRBJ2-7,.,.,TRBV5-5
CASSSRTSADTQYF,TGTGCCAGCAGCTCGCGGACTAGCGCAGATACGCAGTATTTT,TRBJ2-3,.,TRBD2,TRBV5-4
CASSLAGNTGELFF,TGCGCCAGCAGCTTGGCGGGAAACACCGGGGAGCTGTTTTTT,TRBJ2-2,.,.,TRBV5-1
CAWSQSGGHSGNTIYF,TGTGCCTGGAGCCAAAGTGGTGGGCACTCTGGAAACACCATATATTTT,TRBJ1-3,.,.,TRBV30
CASSGTGASNQPQHF,TGTGCCAGCAGTGGGACAGGGGCGAGCAATCAGCCCCAGCATTTT,TRBJ1-5,.,TRBD1,TRBV6-1
CASSGFASHEAFF,TGTGCCAGCAGTGGATTCGCCTCACATGAAGCTTTCTTT,TRBJ1-1,.,.,TRBV25-1
CASSHVTSGSYEQYF,TGTGCCAGCAGCCATGTGACTAGCGGCTCCTACGAGCAGTACTTC,TRBJ2-7,.,TRBD2,TRBV4-2
CASSQTRTGDFKVAAGELFF,TGCGCCAGCAGCCAAACGCGGACAGGGGACTTTAAGGTAGCGGCCGGGGAGCTGTTTTTT,TRBJ2-2,.,TRBD1,TRBV4-3
CASSSSDPGQGNSPLHF,TGTGCCAGTAGTTCGAGCGATCCGGGACAGGGTAATTCACCCCTCCACTTT,TRBJ1-6,once,TRBD1,TRBV19
CASSEGSTTEAFF,TGCGCCAGCAGTGAAGGGAGTACCACTGAAGCTTTCTTT,TRBJ1-1,.,.,TRBV10-1
CASGPTPGVTEKLFF,TGTGCTAGTGGTCCCACCCCAGGGGTGACTGAAAAACTGTTTTTT,TRBJ1-4,.,.,TRBV12-5
CASSIRQAPYEQYF,TGCGCCAGCAGCATCCGACAGGCGCCCTACGAGCAGTACTTC,TRBJ2-7,.,.,TRBV5-1
CASSPGTEAFF,TGTGCCAGCAGCCCAGGCACTGAAGCTTTCTTT,TRBJ1-1,once,.,TRBV7-9
CASSGGARGTGELFF,TGCGCCAGCAGCGGGGGGGCGCGAGGCACCGGGGAGCTGTTTTTT,TRBJ2-2,.,.,TRBV5-1
CASSPEGAWGKNIQYF,TGTGCCAGCTCACCAGAGGGGGCCTGGGGCAAAAACATTCAGTACTTC,TRBJ2-4,.,TRBD1,TRBV18
CASSLRGRSGGYTF,TGTGCCAGCAGTTTGAGGGGGCGTTCAGGGGGCTACACCTTC,TRBJ1-2,.,TRBD1,TRBV6-5
CASSLSSPYNEQFF,TGTGCCAGCAGTTTGTCCAGTCCATACAATGAGCAGTTCTTC,TRBJ2-1,.,.,TRBV27
CASSLAGGVQENIQYF,TGTGCCAGCAGCTTGGCAGGGGGCGTCCAGGAAAACATTCAGTACTTC,TRBJ2-4,.,TRBD1,TRBV5-5
CASSTQTGAGNTIYF,TGCGCCAGCAGCACCCAGACAGGGGCTGGAAACACCATATATTTT,TRBJ1-3,.,TRBD1,TRBV5-1
CASSTGVGLYGYTF,TGTGCCAGTAGTACAGGGGTCGGGTTATATGGCTACACCTTC,TRBJ1-2,.,.,TRBV19
CASSDRGQPYNSPLHF,TGTGCCAGCAGCGACAGGGGGCAACCCTATAATTCACCCCTCCACTTT,TRBJ1-6,.,TRBD1,TRBV9
CASRPTGAPYEQYF,TGTGCCAGCAGACCCACAGGGGCCCCCTACGAGCAGTACTTC,TRBJ2-7,.,TRBD1,TRBV2
CASRGPTNNEQFF,TGTGCCAGCAGGGGGCCTACCAATAATGAGCAGTTCTTC,TRBJ2-1,few,.,TRBV2
CASSLTPGTHDGSGANVLTF,TGTGCCAGCAGTCTCACCCCCGGGACACACGACGGCTCTGGGGCCAACGTCCTGACTTTC,TRBJ2-6,.,.,TRBV27
CAWNLGQGDTGELFF,TGTGCCTGGAACCTAGGACAGGGGGACACCGGGGAGCTGTTTTTT,TRBJ2-2,few,TRBD1,TRBV30
CASRLDRGETQYF,TGTGCCAGCAGGTTGGACCGGGGGGAGACCCAGTACTTC,TRBJ2-5,.,.,TRBV5-4
CAGSETGQPSGNTIYF,TGCGCCGGCAGTGAAACAGGGCAACCTTCTGGAAACACCATATATTTT,TRBJ1-3,.,.,TRBV2
CASSQVGGTYGYTF,TGCGCCAGCAGCCAAGTAGGAGGGACCTATGGCTACACCTTC,TRBJ1-2,.,.,TRBV4-1
CATLGRDRKRRTNEKLFF,TGTGCCACCCTAGGCCGGGACAGAAAACGAAGAACTAATGAAAAACTGTTTTTT,TRBJ1-4,once,TRBD1,TRBV19
CASSPAGQEEQFF,TGCGCCAGCAGCCCCGCGGGGCAGGAAGAGCAGTTCTTC,TRBJ2-1,once,.,TRBV10-1
CATSKDSYGYTF,TGTGCCACCAGCAAGGACAGCTATGGCTACACCTTC,TRBJ1-2,once,.,TRBV15
CASSHRTGMNTEAFF,TGTGCCAGCAGCCACCGGACAGGGATGAACACTGAAGCTTTCTTT,TRBJ1-1,few,TRBD1,TRBV7-2
CASSPSGQADSPLHF,TGCGCCAGCAGCCCCTCCGGACAGGCTGATTCACCCCTCCACTTT,TRBJ1-6,few,TRBD1,TRBV4-1
CASSRVPHRDTDSYEQYF,TGCGCCAGCAGCCGAGTCCCCCACCGGGACACCGACTCCTACGAGCAGTACTTC,TRBJ2-7,.,.,TRBV4-1
CASGLNGLPYSNQPQHF,TGTGCTAGTGGTTTGAATGGGCTTCCTTATAGCAATCAGCCCCAGCATTTT,TRBJ1-5,.,.,TRBV12-5
CASSLGLLGPNEQFF,TGCGCCAGCAGCTTGGGACTCTTGGGTCCCAATGAGCAGTTCTTC,TRBJ2-1,.,.,TRBV5-1
CASSVGSGRTYEQYF,TGTGCCAGCAGCGTAGGGTCTGGCAGGACCTACGAGCAGTACTTC,TRBJ2-7,.,.,TRBV9
CASELASSYNSPLHF,TGTGCTAGTGAATTGGCCAGCTCCTATAATTCACCCCTCCACTTT,TRBJ1-6,once,.,TRBV12-5
CSVAADSSYEQYF,TGCAGCGTTGCGGCGGACAGCTCCTACGAGCAGTACTTC,TRBJ2-7,.,.,TRBV29-1
CAWAGGGGDTQYF,TGTGCCTGGGCAGGGGGCGGAGGAGATACGCAGTATTTT,TRBJ2-3,.,TRBD1,TRBV30
CASSQEEGGAKNIQYF,TGCGCCAGCAGCCAAGAGGAAGGGGGCGCCAAAAACATTCAGTACTTC,TRBJ2-4,.,TRBD1,TRBV4-1
CASGLLARSYNEQFF,TGCGCCAGCGGACTACTAGCCCGGTCCTACAATGAGCAGTTCTTC,TRBJ2-1,.,.,TRBV5-1
CASSSTGEQYF,TGTGCCAGCAGTTCCACAGGGGAGCAGTACTTC,TRBJ2-7,.,.,TRBV7-2
CASSLARDYEQYF,TGCGCCAGCAGCTTGGCCAGGGATTACGAGCAGTACTTC,TRBJ2-7,.,.,TRBV5-1
CASSTTGVSYGYTF,TGTGCCAGTAGTACTACAGGGGTGAGCTATGGCTACACCTTC,TRBJ1-2,.,TRBD1,TRBV19